This TCR beta chain was profiled in a study of T cells in Graves' hyperthyroidism and ophthalmopathy. Study-level points and caveats: Most thyroid clonotypes expanded above 0.001 were also detected in blood.

When ophthalmopathy did not progress within 18 months, Graves' hyperthyroidism was considered stable. Newly diagnosed hyperthyroidism, duration under 2 months, in patients aged 18 to 65. Each diagnosis was grounded in clinical symptoms, serum thyroxine and TRAb, thyroid ultrasound, and orbital computed tomography. With respect to this clonotype: As yet, its antigen is unknown.

The TCR beta CDR3 regions underwent amplification using RNA transcripts as the source. HTBI primers were used for first-round RT-PCR of the TCR CDR3. TCRdb reprocessed the multiplex PCR reads via MiXCR and lists one record per CDR3 protein. The table lists roughly 710,000 distinct CDR3 sequences, approximately 40% of them singletons, with roughly 30% in the top ten. The germline CDR1 and CDR2 sequences are SGHNT and YENEEA. V lost 7 bases and J 3 bases, leaving 6 bases between the germline ends. The CDR3 consists of 11 residues. The sample comprised blood. The genes are TRBV11-3 and TRBJ2-5; D gene unclear. The clonotype originates from a middle-aged woman with Graves' hyperthyroidism. The CDR3 here is CASTQKETQYF. The CDR3 DNA reads TGTGCCAGCACCCAAAAAGAGACCCAGTACTTC.